The 20 T cell receptor beta chains presented below share a single source sample, sequenced in a study of T-cell reconstitution after alpha-beta-depleted transplantation in children. Molecular barcoding with unique molecular identifiers was used for the TCRbeta library. Using its own MiXCR run on the PCR reads, TCRdb lists one record per CDR3 protein. The data show hundreds of thousands of distinct CDR3 sequences, 10% to 15% seen once. The sequencing used PBMCs, collected before TCRalphabeta/CD19-depleted stem cell transplant. The receptors shown here come from a girl aged 2-10 years with congenital amegakaryocytic thrombocytopenia, due to receive a stem cell transplant.

This clonotype was seen ten or more times. This chain connects TRBV5-5 to TRBJ2-7, with TRBD1 matching 8 bases. V shed 4 bases, J shed 0 bases, and the junction held 6 bases outside the gene matches. The CDR3 has 15 amino acids. The germline V gene encodes CDR1 SGHKS and CDR2 YYEKEE (reference sequence). The CDR3 protein is CASSAGGDHSYEQYF. The CDR3, as DNA: TGTGCCAGCAGCGCAGGGGGCGATCACTCCTACGAGCAGTACTTC.

This clonotype has at least ten counts. DNA of the CDR3: TGTGCCAGCAAGGAGGACAGTCACCCCCTCTCAGATACGCAGTATTTT. Translation gives CASKEDSHPLSDTQYF. The chain combines TRBV5-6 with TRBJ2-3, with D possibly matching TRBD1 (6 bases). The CDR3 has 16 residues. Per germline, CDR1 SGHDT and CDR2 YYEEEE. V shed 6 bases and J shed 4 bases, with 21 bases lying between them.

This clonotype was recorded once. Possible read error: a much larger clone is one base away. The chain has TRBV4-1 and TRBJ2-7, with TRBD1 matching 9 bases. The CDR3 loop spans 16 amino acids. Germline V gene sequence: CDR1 MGHRA, CDR2 YSYEKL. This CDR3 reads CASSQTGTGSPYEQHF. DNA of the CDR3: TGCGCCAGCAGCCAAACCGGGACAGGGAGCCCCTACGAGCAGCACTTC.

This rearrangement joins TRBV5-1 to TRBJ1-4; weak D call: TRBD1 (5 bases). The CDR3 runs to 13 residues. The germline V gene has CDR1 SGHRS and CDR2 YFSETQ. The V and J ends lost 2 bases and 8 bases respectively, with 10 bases between them. The CDR3 region is CASSFAGKEKLFF. In DNA, the CDR3 is TGCGCCAGCAGCTTCGCAGGGAAGGAAAAACTGTTTTTT.

This clonotype was seen at least ten times. This chain connects TRBV29-1 to TRBJ2-7, with 7 positions matching TRBD1. Trimming cost V 3 bases and J 3 bases; bases outside gene matches: 17. The CDR3 runs 17 residues. CDR1 is SQVTM and CDR2 is ANQGSEA in the germline V gene. Here the CDR3 DNA reads TGCAGCGTTGAGTCCTACCGAACGGGACAGCAAGGCTACGAGCAGTACTTC. Its protein is CSVESYRTGQQGYEQYF.

This clonotype turned up a few times. CDR3 amino acids: CSAAGTGVNEQYF. The CDR3 bases are TGCAGTGCTGCCGGGACAGGGGTGAACGAGCAGTACTTC. The V gene is TRBV20-1, the J gene TRBJ2-7; TRBD1 agrees at 10 bases. Unmatched junction bases numbered 6, after V lost 5 bases and J lost 5 bases. This CDR3 is built from 13 residues. From germline, CDR1 is DFQATT and CDR2 SNEGSKA (reference sequence).

The chain has TRBV20-1 and TRBJ2-4; D is undetermined. This CDR3 is built from 14 residues. Germline V gives CDR1 DFQATT, CDR2 SNEGSKA (reference sequence). V gave up 5 bases and J gave up 0 bases, with 11 bases separating them. CDR3 sequence: CSAPLRLAKNIQYF. The CDR3 DNA reads as TGCAGTGCTCCGCTCCGTCTAGCCAAAAACATTCAGTACTTC.

This clonotype was seen many times. V usage is TRBV5-1 and J usage is TRBJ1-1; 7 bases fit TRBD1. Germline V gene data show CDR1 as SGHRS and CDR2 as YFSETQ. The CDR3 runs 16 residues. J was trimmed by 2 bases and V by 3 bases; bases with no gene match: 10. Written as DNA, the CDR3 is TGCGCCAGCAGCTGGGACAGACCGGGGCCTAACACTGAAGCTTTCTTT. Protein product: CASSWDRPGPNTEAFF.

This sequence joins TRBV11-1 and TRBJ2-7; 10 bases map to TRBD1. With V trimmed by 5 bases and J by 4 bases, 17 bases remained unmatched. Germline CDR1 reads SGHAT; CDR2 reads FQDESV (reference sequence). The CDR3 is made up of 18 amino acids. CDR3 in DNA: TGTGCCAGCAGCCCGGGACTCGACAGGGGGCGCGGGGAATACGAGCAGTACTTC. Translated, it gives CASSPGLDRGRGEYEQYF.

This clonotype came up many times. V usage is TRBV7-2 and J usage is TRBJ1-1; D uncertain. Germline V lookup: CDR1 SGHTA, CDR2 FQGNSA. The CDR3 covers 12 residues. Between the trimmed V and J ends, which lost 5 bases and 4 bases, there was a span of 8 bases. The DNA for the CDR3 is TGTGCCAGCAGCGATAGGACCACTGAAGCTTTCTTT. Translated: CASSDRTTEAFF.

This clonotype came up many times. This chain links TRBV20-1 with TRBJ2-7, with 7 nucleotides matching TRBD2. Germline assignment: CDR1 DFQATT and CDR2 SNEGSKA (reference sequence). The junction had 12 bases not matched to a gene; V was cut back by 3 bases and J by 4 bases. The CDR3 is 15 residues long. DNA for the CDR3: TGCAGTGCTAGTCACGGTCTCGGCGGGAGTTACGAGCAGTACTTC. Translating it yields CSASHGLGGSYEQYF.

This clonotype was detected ten times or more. The chain is built from TRBV7-9 and TRBJ2-7; D ambiguous. Trimming pared 4 bases from V and 5 bases from J, leaving 12 bases between. Looked up from germline, CDR1 is SEHNR and CDR2 is FQNEAQ (reference sequence). The CDR3 loop spans 13 amino acids. The CDR3 DNA follows: TGTGCCAGCAGCTCGCCGGGCTCAAACGAGCAGTACTTC. This translates into CASSSPGSNEQYF.

The chain couples TRBV10-2 to TRBJ2-2; the D is unclear. The CDR3 extends over 14 amino acids. V dropped 6 bases and J dropped 5 bases, with 13 bases sitting between them. Germline assignment: CDR1 WSHSY and CDR2 SAAADI. The CDR3 loop reads CASSAGYLTGELFF. CDR3 bases: TGCGCCAGCAGCGCCGGATATCTTACCGGGGAGCTGTTTTTT.

CDR3 coding DNA: TGTGCCAGCAGCCAAGATCTGGCTACCGGGGAGCTGTTTTTT. Translating gives CASSQDLATGELFF. The V call is TRBV3-1, the J call TRBJ2-2; unclear D gene. Trimming stripped 0 bases from V and 5 bases from J, with 7 bases between. CDR3 length equals 14 residues. Germline lookup yields CDR1 LGHDT and CDR2 YNNKEL (reference sequence). Full variable domain (outside the CDR3, taken from reference TRBV3-1 and TRBJ2-2): DTAVSQTPKYLVTQMGNDKSIKCEQNLGHDTMYWYKQDSKKFLKIMFSYNNKELIINETVPNRFSPKSPDKAHLNLHINSLELGDSAVYFCASSQDLATGELFFGEGSRLTVL.

DNA of the CDR3: TGCAGTGCTAGATGGGGGACGGGAGAATTCTACAATGAGCAGTTCTTC. It is translated as CSARWGTGEFYNEQFF. This chain joins TRBV20-1 and TRBJ2-1; D is possibly TRBD2 (6 bases). Germline loops: CDR1 DFQATT, CDR2 SNEGSKA (reference sequence). CDR3 length: 16 amino acids. The V gene lost 2 bases and the J gene lost 3 bases, with 17 bases spanning the gap.

The table lists this clonotype with many counts. The chain combines TRBV20-1 with TRBJ2-1, with 7 bases identical to TRBD2. CDR1 is DFQATT and CDR2 is SNEGSKA in the germline V gene (reference sequence). This CDR3 is built from 17 residues. V lost 6 bases and J lost 4; bases outside the gene matches: 18. For the CDR3, the DNA is TGCAGTGCAAAATTGATCGTATATAGCGGGCCATACAATGAGCAGTTCTTC. It translates to CSAKLIVYSGPYNEQFF.

In its sample, this clonotype was seen a few times. This rearrangement joins TRBV4-1 to TRBJ2-7; D remains ambiguous. Trimming removed 0 bases at V and 3 bases at J, with 6 bases between. The germline V gene encodes CDR1 MGHRA and CDR2 YSYEKL. The CDR3 has 13 amino acids. The CDR3 reads CASSQDYSYEQYF. The CDR3 nucleotides read TGCGCCAGCAGCCAAGATTACAGCTACGAGCAGTACTTC.

This clonotype was picked up many times. The chain combines TRBV12-3 or TRBV12-4 with TRBJ1-4, with D maybe TRBD1 (5 bases). The V end lost 6 bases, the J end lost 4 bases, and 12 bases lay between the germline ends. There are 14 residues in the CDR3. Written as DNA, the CDR3 is TGTGCCAGCAGAACCGGGACCTTTAATGAAAAACTGTTTTTT. It encodes CASRTGTFNEKLFF.

In its sample, this clonotype was seen many times. V is TRBV6-1 and J is TRBJ2-1; 8 bases line up with TRBD2. After removal of 6 bases from V and 5 bases from J, the junction contained 12 bases not matched to a gene. CDR1 MNHNS and CDR2 SASEGT come from the germline V gene. The CDR3 spans 16 residues. CDR3 loop: CASRIDSGDTNNEQFF. The DNA for the CDR3 is TGTGCCAGCAGGATTGATAGCGGGGACACAAACAATGAGCAGTTCTTC.

The chain links TRBV6-2 or TRBV6-3 to TRBJ2-7; either TRBD1 or TRBD2 may supply D (5 bases each). The CDR3 has 15 amino acids. V was pared by 6 bases and J by 1 base, with 16 bases between. The germline V gene has CDR1 MNHEY and CDR2 SVGEGT. CDR3 DNA: TGTGCCAGCAGCGCTTCCGGGACGGGTTCCTACGAGCAGTACTTC. This encodes CASSASGTGSYEQYF.